The 8 T cell receptor beta chains reported below all come from one sample, sequenced in a study of blood T cell repertoires in COVID-19. Sequencing used immunoSEQ multiplex PCR; TCRdb keeps in-frame clones, though not all of them. Here the sample spans 70,000 to 100,000 clones, about two thirds being singletons. Sequencing was carried out using peripheral blood. The receptors were gathered from an older woman in a cohort sampled during active or convalescent COVID-19.

This clone was counted a few times. The chain employs TRBV15 and TRBJ2-5, with 9 positions matching TRBD1. V lost 3 bases, J lost 5 bases, and 4 bases stayed unmatched. Germline loops: CDR1 LNHNV, CDR2 YYDKDF (reference sequence). CDR3 length: 14 amino acids. The DNA for the CDR3 is TGTGCCACCAGCAGGGACAGGGGCGGGGAGACCCAGTACTTC. It encodes CATSRDRGGETQYF.

This clone has a handful of counts. The chain employs TRBV29-1 and TRBJ2-5; tentative D call: TRBD1 (5 bases). The CDR3 consists of 14 residues. Trimming removed 3 bases at V and 4 bases at J, with 15 bases between. Germline V gene lookup returns CDR1 SQVTM and CDR2 ANQGSEA. The CDR3 region is CSVDGQGLRETQYF. CDR3 bases: TGCAGCGTTGATGGGCAGGGTCTCCGAGAGACCCAGTACTTC.

The rearrangement links TRBV4-2 to TRBJ2-7, with D hard to call. The V gene's germline CDR1 is LGHNA and CDR2 YNFKEQ. V was trimmed by 1 base and J by 2 bases, leaving 21 bases between them. The CDR3 contains 18 residues. CDR3 sequence (DNA): TGTGCCAGCAGCCAAGCCCTTTCAGACTGGGTTACTACCTACGAGCAGTACTTC. This codes for CASSQALSDWVTTYEQYF.

The chain uses TRBV28 and TRBJ2-1; D call uncertain. The germline gives CDR1 MDHEN, CDR2 SYDVKM. CDR3 size: 14 residues. Between the trimmed V and J ends, which lost 3 bases and 1 base, there was a span of 7 bases. Here the CDR3 reads CASSFRASYNEQFF. The CDR3 DNA reads as TGTGCCAGCAGTTTCCGCGCTTCCTACAATGAGCAGTTCTTC.

This clone was detected a few times. V usage is TRBV5-1 and J usage is TRBJ1-2, with D tentatively TRBD1 (6 bases). Germline CDR1 reads SGHRS; CDR2 reads YFSETQ. V was pared by 4 bases and J by 0 bases, with 16 bases between. The CDR3 loop spans 16 amino acids. DNA of the CDR3: TGCGCCAGCAGCCCAACTACAGGGAGCCCTAACTATGGCTACACCTTC. Translating gives CASSPTTGSPNYGYTF.

V and J are TRBV20-1 and TRBJ1-1; possibly TRBD1 for D (5 bases). The germline V gene encodes CDR1 DFQATT and CDR2 SNEGSKA (reference sequence). The CDR3 length is 14 residues. Trimming cost V 3 bases and J 4 bases, with 15 bases left between them. The CDR3 here is CSASGRQILTEAFF. Here the CDR3 DNA reads TGCAGTGCTAGTGGCCGACAGATCCTCACTGAAGCTTTCTTT.

This chain connects TRBV6-5 to TRBJ2-7; 7 nucleotides line up with TRBD1. CDR3 length equals 15 residues. With 7 bases clipped from V and 2 bases from J, the junction kept 11 bases outside the gene matches. CDR1 and CDR2 from the germline V gene are MNHEY and SVGAGI. The DNA of the CDR3 is TGTGCCAGCACTCTAAGCGTTACAGGGGCCTACGAGCAGTACTTC. Residues: CASTLSVTGAYEQYF.

The CDR3 DNA reads TGTGCCAGCAGCATGGGACTAGCGGGGCCCTACGAGCAGTACTTC. Its protein product is CASSMGLAGPYEQYF. V gene TRBV5-4 combines with J gene TRBJ2-7, with 13 bases matching TRBD2. The CDR3 has 15 residues. V was clipped by 4 bases and J by 2 bases; unmatched bases: 3. The germline gives CDR1 SGHNT, CDR2 YYREEE (reference sequence).